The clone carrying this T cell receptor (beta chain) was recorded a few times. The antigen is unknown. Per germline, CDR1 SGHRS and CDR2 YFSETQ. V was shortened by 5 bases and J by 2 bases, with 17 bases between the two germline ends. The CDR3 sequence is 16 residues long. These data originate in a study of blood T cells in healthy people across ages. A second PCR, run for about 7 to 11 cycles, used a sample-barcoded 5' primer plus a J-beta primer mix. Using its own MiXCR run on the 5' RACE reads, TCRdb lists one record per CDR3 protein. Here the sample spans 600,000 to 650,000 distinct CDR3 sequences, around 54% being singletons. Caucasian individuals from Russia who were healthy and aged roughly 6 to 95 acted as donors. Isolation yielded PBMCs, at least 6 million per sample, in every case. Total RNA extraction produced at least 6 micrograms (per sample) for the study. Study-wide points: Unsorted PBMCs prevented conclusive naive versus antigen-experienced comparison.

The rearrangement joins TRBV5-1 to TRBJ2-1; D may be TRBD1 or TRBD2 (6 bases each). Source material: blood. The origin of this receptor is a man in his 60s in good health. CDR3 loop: CASRPPPGAAYNEQFF. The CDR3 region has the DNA TGCGCCAGCAGGCCTCCCCCGGGGGCCGCCTACAATGAGCAGTTCTTC.